This TCR beta chain was recovered during a study of shared T cell receptors in the human thymus. Data came from immunoSEQ multiplex PCR; TCRdb stores just in-frame clones and leaves some out. This table has 640,000 or so clones, more than 70% appearing once. The data also belong to a second study, concerning human thymus T cells.

The TCR sequence derives from a boy under two years old with a congenital heart defect. The source material was thymocytes.

CDR3 nucleotide sequence: TGTGCCAGCAGCTTAGATTACGAGGAAGTGGGCAATCAGCCCCAGCATTTT. Amino acid sequence: CASSLDYEEVGNQPQHF. This chain links TRBV7-9 with TRBJ1-5, with no clear D. The germline V gene encodes CDR1 SEHNR and CDR2 FQNEAQ (reference sequence). There are 17 residues in the CDR3. The ends were cut back, 1 base at V and 2 bases at J, with 15 bases in the middle.